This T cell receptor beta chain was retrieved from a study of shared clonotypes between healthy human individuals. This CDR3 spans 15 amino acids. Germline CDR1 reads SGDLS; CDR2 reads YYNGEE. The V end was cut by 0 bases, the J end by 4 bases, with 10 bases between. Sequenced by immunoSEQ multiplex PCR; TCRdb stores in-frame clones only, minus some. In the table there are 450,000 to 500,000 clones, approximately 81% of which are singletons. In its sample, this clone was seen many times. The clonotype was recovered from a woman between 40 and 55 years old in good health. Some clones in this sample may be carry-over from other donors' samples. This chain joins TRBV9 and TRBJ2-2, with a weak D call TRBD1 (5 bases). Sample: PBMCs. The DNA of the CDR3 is TGTGCCAGCAGCGTAGTGGGGCAGTTCACCGGGGAGCTGTTTTTT. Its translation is CASSVVGQFTGELFF. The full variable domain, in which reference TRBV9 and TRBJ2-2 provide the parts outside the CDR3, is DSGVTQTPKHLITATGQRVTLRCSPRSGDLSVYWYQQSLDQGLQFLIQYYNGEERAKGNILERFSAQQFPDLHSELNLSSLELGDSALYFCASSVVGQFTGELFFGEGSRLTVL.